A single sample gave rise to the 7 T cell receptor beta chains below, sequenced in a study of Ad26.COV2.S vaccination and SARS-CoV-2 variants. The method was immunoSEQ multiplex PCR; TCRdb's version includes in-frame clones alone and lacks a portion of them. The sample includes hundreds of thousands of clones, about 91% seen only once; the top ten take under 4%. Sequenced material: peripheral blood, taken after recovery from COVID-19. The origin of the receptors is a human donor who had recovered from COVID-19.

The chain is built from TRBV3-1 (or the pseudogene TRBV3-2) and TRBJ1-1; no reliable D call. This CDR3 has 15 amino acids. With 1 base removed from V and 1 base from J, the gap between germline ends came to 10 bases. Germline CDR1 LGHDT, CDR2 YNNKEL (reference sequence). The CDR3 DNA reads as TGTGCCAGCAGCCAAGGTGAGCTTAGGAACACTGAAGCTTTCTTT. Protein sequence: CASSQGELRNTEAFF.

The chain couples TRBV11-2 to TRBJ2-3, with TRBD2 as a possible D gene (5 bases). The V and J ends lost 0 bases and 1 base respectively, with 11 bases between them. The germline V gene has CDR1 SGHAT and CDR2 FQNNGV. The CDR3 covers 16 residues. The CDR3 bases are TGTGCCAGCAGCTTAGATCTAGCCCGAGGCACAGATACGCAGTATTTT. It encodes CASSLDLARGTDTQYF.

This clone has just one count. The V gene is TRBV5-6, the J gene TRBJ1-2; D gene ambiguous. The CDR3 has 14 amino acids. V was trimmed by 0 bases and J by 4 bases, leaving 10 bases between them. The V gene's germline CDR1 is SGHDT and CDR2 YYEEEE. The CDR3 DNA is TGTGCCAGCAGCTTGGAACGGCGGACCTATGGCTACACCTTC. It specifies CASSLERRTYGYTF.

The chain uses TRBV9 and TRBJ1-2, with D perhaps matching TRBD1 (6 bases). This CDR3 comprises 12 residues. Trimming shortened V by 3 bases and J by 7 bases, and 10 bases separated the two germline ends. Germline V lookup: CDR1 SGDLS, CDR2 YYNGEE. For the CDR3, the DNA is TGTGCCAGCAGCGCCTACAGGGTTGGCTACACCTTC. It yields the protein CASSAYRVGYTF.

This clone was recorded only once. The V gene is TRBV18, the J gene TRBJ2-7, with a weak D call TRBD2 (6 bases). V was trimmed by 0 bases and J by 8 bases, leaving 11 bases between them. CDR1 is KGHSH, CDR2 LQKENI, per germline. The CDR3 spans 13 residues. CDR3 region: CASSPPREGKQYF. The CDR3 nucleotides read TGTGCCAGCTCACCACCGCGGGAAGGGAAGCAGTACTTC.

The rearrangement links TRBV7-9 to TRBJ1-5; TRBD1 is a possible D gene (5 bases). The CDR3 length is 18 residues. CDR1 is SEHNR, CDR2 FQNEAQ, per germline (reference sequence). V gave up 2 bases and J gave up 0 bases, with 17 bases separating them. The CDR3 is CASSLMGRGSYSNQPQHF. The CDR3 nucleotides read TGTGCCAGCAGCTTAATGGGGCGGGGGAGTTATAGCAATCAGCCCCAGCATTTT. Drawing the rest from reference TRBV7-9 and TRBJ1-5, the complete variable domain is DTGVSQNPRHKITKRGQNVTFRCDPISEHNRLYWYRQTLGQGPEFLTYFQNEAQLEKSRLLSDRFSAERPKGSFSTLEIQRTEQGDSAMYLCASSLMGRGSYSNQPQHFGDGTRLSIL.

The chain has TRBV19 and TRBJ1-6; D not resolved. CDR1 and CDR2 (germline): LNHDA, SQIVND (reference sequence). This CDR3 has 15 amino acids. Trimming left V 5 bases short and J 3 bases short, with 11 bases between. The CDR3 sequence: CASSRGKGYNSPLHF. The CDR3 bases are TGTGCCAGTAGTCGGGGAAAGGGCTATAATTCACCCCTCCACTTT.